The 10 T cell receptor beta chains in this list originate from one sample, sequenced in a study of blood T cell repertoires in COVID-19. Produced via immunoSEQ multiplex PCR; TCRdb's table is partial and in-frame only. The repertoire holds 150,000 to 200,000 clones, with 75% to 90% as singletons. Sequencing was done on a sample of peripheral blood. All receptors come from a woman aged 55-75 years with acute or convalescent COVID-19.

V usage is TRBV3-1 (or the pseudogene TRBV3-2) and J usage is TRBJ1-2, with unresolved D. Trimming left V 4 bases short and J 10 bases short, with 19 bases between. This CDR3 region has 14 residues. The germline V gene encodes CDR1 LGHDT and CDR2 YNNKEL (reference sequence). Here the CDR3 reads CASSRLMGPTDYTF. The CDR3 DNA reads as TGTGCCAGCAGCCGGCTTATGGGTCCCACAGACTACACCTTC.

This chain joins TRBV4-2 and TRBJ1-1; D remains unclear. The CDR3 is 15 amino acids. The germline V gene encodes CDR1 LGHNA and CDR2 YNFKEQ. Trimming left V 0 bases short and J 4 bases short, with 12 bases between. The CDR3 spells CASSQDPGIGTEAFF. The DNA of the CDR3 is TGTGCCAGCAGCCAAGATCCGGGGATAGGCACTGAAGCTTTCTTT.

V and J are TRBV24-1 and TRBJ2-1, with a tentative D call TRBD1 (6 bases). Germline values: CDR1 KGHDR, CDR2 SFDVKD. The CDR3 has 16 residues. Trimming took 1 base from V and 4 from J, leaving 13 bases between them. The CDR3 reads CATSDFRRTAYNEQFF. CDR3 nucleotide sequence: TGTGCCACCAGTGATTTCCGACGGACAGCATACAATGAGCAGTTCTTC.

The J gene is TRBJ1-1, the V gene TRBV19; 7 nucleotides line up with TRBD1. The V and J ends lost 3 bases and 1 base, in that order; junction bases with no gene match: 8. The CDR3 spans 16 residues. The germline CDR1 and CDR2 sequences are LNHDA and SQIVND (reference sequence). CDR3 sequence (DNA): TGTGCCAGTAGTATTGGGGTCGAGGGGGCGAACACTGAAGCTTTCTTT. Protein: CASSIGVEGANTEAFF.

The chain uses TRBV4-2 and TRBJ2-7; 10 positions agree with TRBD1. The CDR3 loop spans 15 amino acids. From germline, CDR1 is LGHNA and CDR2 YNFKEQ. Trimming took 1 base from V and 3 from J; bases not matched to a gene: 3. CDR3 loop: CASSQAGTGDYEQYF. The CDR3 bases are TGTGCCAGCAGCCAAGCGGGGACAGGGGACTACGAGCAGTACTTC.

This chain uses TRBV3-1 (or the pseudogene TRBV3-2) with TRBJ1-1, with D maybe TRBD1 (6 bases). Germline V gene lookup returns CDR1 LGHDT and CDR2 YNNKEL (reference sequence). The CDR3 runs 15 residues. V lost 2 bases and J 1 base, leaving 11 bases between the germline ends. The CDR3 reads CASSQSTTGNTEAFF. The DNA for the CDR3 is TGTGCCAGCAGCCAATCCACGACAGGGAACACTGAAGCTTTCTTT.

The chain combines TRBV19 with TRBJ1-1; no reliable D call. Germline CDR1 LNHDA, CDR2 SQIVND (reference sequence). The CDR3 runs to 12 residues. V gave up 3 bases and J gave up 3 bases, with 5 bases separating them. CDR3 coding DNA: TGTGCCAGTAGTATCTCCGACACTGAAGCTTTCTTT. Translating it yields CASSISDTEAFF.

The chain combines TRBV5-1 with TRBJ1-5, with TRBD1 as a possible D gene (5 bases). The CDR3 is made up of 15 amino acids. Germline assignment: CDR1 SGHRS and CDR2 YFSETQ. Trimming stripped 1 base from V and 4 bases from J, with 12 bases between. CDR3 in amino acids: CASSLRGGTNQPQHF. The DNA for the CDR3 is TGCGCCAGCAGCTTGCGGGGGGGAACTAATCAGCCCCAGCATTTT.

The genes are TRBV6-5 and TRBJ1-1; D is ambiguous. V dropped 5 bases and J dropped 0 bases, with 13 bases sitting between them. The CDR3 covers 15 residues. The germline V gene has CDR1 MNHEY and CDR2 SVGAGI. CDR3 nucleotides: TGTGCCAGCAGTATCTCGGGGAGGATGAACACTGAAGCTTTCTTT. This codes for CASSISGRMNTEAFF.

The chain couples TRBV5-1 to TRBJ2-2, with D possibly matching TRBD2 (6 bases). CDR3 length: 15 amino acids. Germline CDR1 and CDR2: SGHRS and YFSETQ. Trimming pared 0 bases from V and 5 bases from J, leaving 11 bases between. Here the CDR3 DNA reads TGCGCCAGCAGCTTGGGACTAGTGATGACCGGGGAGCTGTTTTTT. Residues: CASSLGLVMTGELFF.